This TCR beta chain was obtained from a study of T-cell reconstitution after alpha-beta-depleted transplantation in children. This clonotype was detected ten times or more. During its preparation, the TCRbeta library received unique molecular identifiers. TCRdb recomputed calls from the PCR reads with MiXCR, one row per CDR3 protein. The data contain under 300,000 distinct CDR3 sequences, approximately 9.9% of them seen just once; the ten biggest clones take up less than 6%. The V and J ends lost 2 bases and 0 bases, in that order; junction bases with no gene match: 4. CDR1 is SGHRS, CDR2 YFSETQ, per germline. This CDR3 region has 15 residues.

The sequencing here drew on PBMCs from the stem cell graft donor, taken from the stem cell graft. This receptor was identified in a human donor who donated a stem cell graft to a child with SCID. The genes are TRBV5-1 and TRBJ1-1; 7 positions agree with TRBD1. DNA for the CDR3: TGCGCCAGCAGCTTCAGGGGGGGGATGAACACTGAAGCTTTCTTT. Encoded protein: CASSFRGGMNTEAFF.